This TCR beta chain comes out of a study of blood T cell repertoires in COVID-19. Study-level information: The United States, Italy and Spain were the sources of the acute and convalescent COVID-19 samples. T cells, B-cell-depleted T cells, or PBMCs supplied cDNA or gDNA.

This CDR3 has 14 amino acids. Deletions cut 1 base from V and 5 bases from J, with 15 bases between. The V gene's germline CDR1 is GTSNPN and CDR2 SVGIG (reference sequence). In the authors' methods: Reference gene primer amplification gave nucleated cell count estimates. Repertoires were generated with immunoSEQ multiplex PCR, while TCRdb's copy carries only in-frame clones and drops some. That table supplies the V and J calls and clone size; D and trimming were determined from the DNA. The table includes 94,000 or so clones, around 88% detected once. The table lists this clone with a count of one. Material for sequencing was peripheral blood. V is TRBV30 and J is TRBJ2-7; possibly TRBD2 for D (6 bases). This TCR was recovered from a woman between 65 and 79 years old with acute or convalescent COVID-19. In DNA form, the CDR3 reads TGTGCCTGGAGTGACCGGACCCGGGGGAACGAGCAGTACTTC. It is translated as CAWSDRTRGNEQYF.